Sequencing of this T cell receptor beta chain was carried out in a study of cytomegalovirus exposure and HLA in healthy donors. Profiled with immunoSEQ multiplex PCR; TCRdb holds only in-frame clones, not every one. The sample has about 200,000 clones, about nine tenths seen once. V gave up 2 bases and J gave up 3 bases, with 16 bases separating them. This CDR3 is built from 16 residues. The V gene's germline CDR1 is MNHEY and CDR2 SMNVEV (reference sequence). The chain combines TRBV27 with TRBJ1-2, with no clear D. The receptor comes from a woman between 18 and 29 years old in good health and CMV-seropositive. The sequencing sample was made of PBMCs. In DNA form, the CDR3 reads TGTGCCAGCAGTTTAGTGGGCCCACATCTCGACTATGGCTACACCTTC. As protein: CASSLVGPHLDYGYTF.